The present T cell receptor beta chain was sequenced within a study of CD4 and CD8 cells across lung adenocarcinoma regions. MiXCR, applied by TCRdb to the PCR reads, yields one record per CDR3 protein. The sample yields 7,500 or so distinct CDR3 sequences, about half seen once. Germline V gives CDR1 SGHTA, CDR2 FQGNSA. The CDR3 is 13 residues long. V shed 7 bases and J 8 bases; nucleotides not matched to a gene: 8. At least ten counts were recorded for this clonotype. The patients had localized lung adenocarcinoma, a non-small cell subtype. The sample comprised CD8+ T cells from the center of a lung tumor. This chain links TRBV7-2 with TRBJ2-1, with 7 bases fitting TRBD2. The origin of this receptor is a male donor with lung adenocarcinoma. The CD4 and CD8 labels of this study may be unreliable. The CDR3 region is CASIAGKVDEQFF. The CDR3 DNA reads TGTGCCAGCATAGCGGGCAAAGTCGATGAGCAGTTCTTC. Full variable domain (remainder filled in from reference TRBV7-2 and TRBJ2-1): GAGVSQSPSNKVTEKGKDVELRCDPISGHTALYWYRQSLGQGLEFLIYFQGNSAPDKSGLPSDRFSAERTGGSVSTLTIQRTQQEDSAVYLCASIAGKVDEQFFGPGTRLTVL.